Shown below are 32 T cell receptor beta chains from a single sample sequenced in a study of blood T cell repertoires in COVID-19 (dated by TCRdb to about 2020). The library relied on the immunoSEQ multiplex PCR assay. TCRdb took this table from immuneACCESS and kept in-frame rearrangements with V and J called. Such tables lack part of the clones; where checked against another copy, unresolved V genes explain under half of the gap, and the rest is unexplained. The sample table holds 30,000 or so clones, of which around 90% were seen once. The ten largest clones add up to around 8% of the sample. The sample comprised peripheral blood. Receptor source: a man in his 60s with COVID-19, enrolled during active disease.

The chain combines TRBV30 with TRBJ1-1; D may be TRBD1 (5 bases). This CDR3 contains 13 residues. Germline values: CDR1 GTSNPN, CDR2 SVGIG (reference sequence). The V and J ends lost 3 bases and 1 base respectively, with 9 bases between them. In DNA form, the CDR3 reads TGTGCCTGGAGACGGGGGTCGAACACTGAAGCTTTCTTT. Amino acid sequence: CAWRRGSNTEAFF.

The rearrangement uses TRBV7-8 and TRBJ1-2; tentative D call: TRBD1 (5 bases). CDR1 SGHVS and CDR2 FQNEAQ come from the germline V gene. The germline V and J ends were trimmed by 5 bases and 2 bases, with 12 bases remaining between them. The CDR3 loop spans 14 amino acids. In DNA form, the CDR3 reads TGTGCCAGCAGCCCCCGGGCAGGGAACTATGGCTACACCTTC. As protein: CASSPRAGNYGYTF.

The chain carries TRBV3-1 (or the pseudogene TRBV3-2) and TRBJ1-6; D is undetermined. This CDR3 is 15 amino acids long. With 4 bases removed from V and 9 bases from J, the gap between germline ends came to 16 bases. CDR1 and CDR2 from the germline V gene are LGHDT and YNNKEL (reference sequence). CDR3 bases: TGTGCCAGCAGCCCTGGCCCCTTGGAGGGTTCACCCCTCCACTTT. Translating gives CASSPGPLEGSPLHF.

This chain connects TRBV7-2 to TRBJ1-1; D is uncertain. Germline V gene lookup returns CDR1 SGHTA and CDR2 FQGNSA. The CDR3 is made up of 15 amino acids. The V end was cut by 1 base, the J end by 10 bases, with 19 bases between. The CDR3 DNA is TGTGCCAGCAGCTTAGGACCCGGGTCCGGGTTGGGAGCTTTCTTT. Its protein is CASSLGPGSGLGAFF.

The DNA for the CDR3 is TGTGCCATCAATCAAATTGCGGAAGCTTTCTTT. This encodes CAINQIAEAFF. The rearrangement joins TRBV10-3 to TRBJ1-1; D is uncertain. Germline assignment: CDR1 ENHRY and CDR2 SYGVKD. With 7 bases removed from V and 8 bases from J, the gap between germline ends came to 11 bases. The CDR3 loop spans 11 amino acids.

The V gene is TRBV4-3, the J gene TRBJ2-5, with D possibly matching TRBD2 (5 bases). The CDR3 runs to 16 residues. Between the trimmed V and J ends, which lost 0 bases and 7 bases, there was a span of 18 bases. Per germline, CDR1 LGHNA and CDR2 YSLEER. DNA for the CDR3: TGCGCCAGCAGCCAAGATCCTAGTCGTGAGGCGGGGACCCAGTACTTC. This sequence encodes CASSQDPSREAGTQYF.

This chain joins TRBV5-1 and TRBJ1-1; D possibly corresponds to TRBD1 (6 bases). Germline values: CDR1 SGHRS, CDR2 YFSETQ. CDR3 length: 17 amino acids. The germline V and J ends were trimmed by 1 base and 5 bases, with 21 bases remaining between them. The CDR3 DNA follows: TGCGCCAGCAGCTTGACGGGGGGCACCTCAACGGGGACTGAAGCTTTCTTT. This encodes CASSLTGGTSTGTEAFF. Full variable domain (outside the CDR3, taken from reference TRBV5-1 and TRBJ1-1): KAGVTQTPRYLIKTRGQQVTLSCSPISGHRSVSWYQQTPGQGLQFLFEYFSETQRNKGNFPGRFSGRQFSNSRSEMNVSTLELGDSALYLCASSLTGGTSTGTEAFFGQGTRLTVV.

In its sample, this clone was seen a few times. The V call is TRBV19, the J call TRBJ1-4; D is possibly TRBD1 (5 bases). CDR1 LNHDA and CDR2 SQIVND come from the germline V gene (reference sequence). This CDR3 is built from 14 residues. V was trimmed by 9 bases and J by 0 bases, leaving 11 bases between them. CDR3 nucleotides: TGTGCCAGCCAAACGGGGGCAACTAATGAAAAACTGTTTTTT. This translates into CASQTGATNEKLFF.

The rearrangement joins TRBV9 to TRBJ2-2, with TRBD2 matching 15 bases. The V and J ends lost 3 bases and 5 bases, in that order; junction bases with no gene match: 8. This CDR3 region has 18 residues. Germline V lookup: CDR1 SGDLS, CDR2 YYNGEE. This CDR3 is CASSGRRTSGRVTGELFF. CDR3 nucleotides: TGTGCCAGCAGCGGGCGGAGGACTAGCGGGAGGGTTACCGGGGAGCTGTTTTTT.

On this clone itself: The same CDR3 also results from other DNA sequences found in this sample. The rearrangement joins TRBV9 to TRBJ2-2; D not resolved. Germline CDR1 and CDR2: SGDLS and YYNGEE. V gave up 4 bases and J gave up 5 bases, with 6 bases separating them. This CDR3 contains 12 residues. CDR3 nucleotide sequence: TGTGCCAGCAGCCCGTATACCGGGGAGCTGTTTTTT. This codes for CASSPYTGELFF.

The chain combines TRBV5-1 with TRBJ2-3; TRBD2 matches 9 bases. The germline gives CDR1 SGHRS, CDR2 YFSETQ. The CDR3 totals 16 residues. V lost 7 bases to trimming and J lost 6 bases; unmatched junction nucleotides: 15. CDR3 loop: CASFSGRAVLADTQYF. Here the CDR3 DNA reads TGCGCCAGCTTTAGCGGGAGAGCAGTCTTGGCGGATACGCAGTATTTT.

The CDR3 is CASSRQGRNTEAFF. Written as DNA, the CDR3 is TGTGCCAGCAGTCGACAGGGCCGGAACACTGAAGCTTTCTTT. The rearrangement uses TRBV13 and TRBJ1-1; TRBD1 agrees at 7 bases. The junction had 5 bases not matched to a gene; V was cut back by 6 bases and J by 1 base. This CDR3 is 14 amino acids long. Germline CDR1 reads PRHDT; CDR2 reads FYEKMQ (reference sequence). Combining the CDR3 with reference TRBV13 and TRBJ1-1 gives the whole variable domain AAGVIQSPRHLIKEKRETATLKCYPIPRHDTVYWYQQGPGQDPQFLISFYEKMQSDKGSIPDRFSAQQFSDYHSELNMSSLELGDSALYFCASSRQGRNTEAFFGQGTRLTVV.

This chain joins TRBV3-1 (or the pseudogene TRBV3-2) and TRBJ2-7, with 8 bases lining up with TRBD1. This CDR3 spans 14 amino acids. Per the germline V gene, CDR1 is LGHDT and CDR2 is YNNKEL (reference sequence). Germline trimming cut 3 bases from V and 3 bases from J; bases unmatched to any gene: 4. The CDR3 DNA reads as TGTGCCAGCAGCCATTCAGGGGGCGTCTACGAGCAGTACTTC. Translating gives CASSHSGGVYEQYF.

The chain employs TRBV5-5 and TRBJ1-4, with TRBD1 as a possible D gene (6 bases). The V and J ends lost 4 bases and 7 bases respectively, with 17 bases between them. The CDR3 extends over 15 amino acids. Germline V gene data show CDR1 as SGHKS and CDR2 as YYEKEE (reference sequence). In DNA, the CDR3 is TGTGCCAGCAGCAGCGACTGGGGGGGCATTGAAAAACTGTTTTTT. The encoded protein is CASSSDWGGIEKLFF.

The chain is built from TRBV6-5 and TRBJ1-3; D is perhaps TRBD1 (5 bases). This CDR3 contains 16 residues. Trimming removed 0 bases at V and 2 bases at J, with 11 bases between. CDR1 and CDR2 from the germline V gene are MNHEY and SVGAGI. CDR3 coding DNA: TGTGCCAGCAGTTACTCTGGGGGAGGACCTGGAAACACCATATATTTT. It is translated as CASSYSGGGPGNTIYF.

This clone came up a few times. This rearrangement joins TRBV6-2 or TRBV6-3 to TRBJ2-7; TRBD1 agrees at 7 bases. The CDR3 is 15 amino acids. Germline V lookup: CDR1 MNHEY, CDR2 SVGEGT. Losses at the gene ends were 6 bases for V and 2 bases for J; bases not matched to a gene: 10. This CDR3 reads CASSLRQGPAYEQYF. For the CDR3, the DNA is TGTGCCAGCAGCCTAAGACAGGGCCCCGCCTACGAGCAGTACTTC.

The chain joins TRBV10-2 to TRBJ2-2; D is ambiguous. The germline CDR1 and CDR2 sequences are WSHSY and SAAADI. Trimming shortened V by 8 bases and J by 4 bases, and 11 bases separated the two germline ends. This CDR3 has 13 amino acids. The CDR3 region is CASGQRGTGELFF. In DNA, the CDR3 is TGCGCCAGCGGCCAGCGAGGCACCGGGGAGCTGTTTTTT.

This chain connects TRBV5-1 to TRBJ2-1, with 7 bases that match TRBD1. Germline V CDR1 and CDR2: SGHRS, YFSETQ. This CDR3 comprises 16 residues. V was pared by 4 bases and J by 6 bases, with 13 bases of the junction left unmatched. The CDR3 coding sequence is TGCGCCAGCAGCCCCAGGACAGGTTGGGTTGGCAATGAGCAGTTCTTC. This codes for CASSPRTGWVGNEQFF.

This chain uses TRBV7-9 with TRBJ1-2, with 7 bases fitting TRBD1. V lost 3 bases to trimming and J lost 6 bases; unmatched junction nucleotides: 13. Germline V gene data show CDR1 as SEHNR and CDR2 as FQNEAQ (reference sequence). This CDR3 region has 16 residues. As DNA, the CDR3 is TGTGCCAGCAGCTTCGGGACAGCCCTCTCGAGGGATGGCTACACCTTC. It encodes CASSFGTALSRDGYTF.

This chain connects TRBV19 to TRBJ1-4, with TRBD1 as a possible D gene (5 bases). Trimming removed 3 bases from V and 7 bases from J, with 12 bases in between. This CDR3 spans 14 amino acids. The germline CDR1 and CDR2 sequences are LNHDA and SQIVND (reference sequence). CDR3 nucleotide sequence: TGTGCCAGTAGTATGCCCAGGGCTGGTGAAAAACTGTTTTTT. Residues: CASSMPRAGEKLFF.

The J gene is TRBJ1-4, the V gene TRBV9, with 10 bases matching TRBD1. The CDR3 is made up of 15 amino acids. V shed 3 bases and J 5 bases; nucleotides not matched to a gene: 4. Germline CDR1 reads SGDLS; CDR2 reads YYNGEE. The CDR3 region is CASSGGQGGNEKLFF. The DNA for the CDR3 is TGTGCCAGCAGCGGAGGACAGGGGGGGAATGAAAAACTGTTTTTT.

The chain has TRBV4-3 and TRBJ1-2; D ambiguous. Trimming took off 0 bases at V and 2 bases at J, with 13 bases between the two ends. Germline V gene data show CDR1 as LGHNA and CDR2 as YSLEER. This CDR3 spans 16 amino acids. In DNA, the CDR3 is TGCGCCAGCAGCCAAGAAATAGCGGTTCGGAACTATGGCTACACCTTC. Amino acids: CASSQEIAVRNYGYTF.

This chain joins TRBV7-9 and TRBJ2-2, with 9 bases lining up with TRBD2. This CDR3 region has 14 residues. J was trimmed by 5 bases and V by 6 bases; bases with no gene match: 4. Germline CDR1 reads SEHNR; CDR2 reads FQNEAQ (reference sequence). Written as DNA, the CDR3 is TGTGCCAGCAGTATAGCGGGAGATACCGGGGAGCTGTTTTTT. This sequence encodes CASSIAGDTGELFF.

The chain employs TRBV7-2 and TRBJ2-1, with D tentatively TRBD2 (6 bases). Germline V gene data show CDR1 as SGHTA and CDR2 as FQGNSA. The CDR3 contains 18 residues. The V and J ends lost 2 bases and 7 bases respectively, with 24 bases between them. In DNA, the CDR3 is TGTGCCAGCAGCTTATTGCCAGCTCTCGCGGGAAAAGGGAATGAGCAGTTCTTC. As protein: CASSLLPALAGKGNEQFF.

This clone was detected only once. The DNA for the CDR3 is TGTGCCAGCACCCTGGGACTAGCGGGAGCACCATTTGGTTACGAGCAGTACTTC. Translating it yields CASTLGLAGAPFGYEQYF. The chain has TRBV21-1 and TRBJ2-7; the D segment call TRBD2 is taken from the table without a DNA check. TRBV21-1 is a pseudogene locus. The CDR3 contains 18 residues.

The rearrangement joins TRBV29-1 to TRBJ2-2, with D possibly matching TRBD2 (5 bases). The CDR3 totals 13 residues. Germline V lookup: CDR1 SQVTM, CDR2 ANQGSEA. V shed 3 bases and J shed 4 bases, with 9 bases lying between them. CDR3 sequence reads: CSVEKEVTGELFF. The CDR3 bases are TGCAGCGTTGAGAAGGAGGTCACCGGGGAGCTGTTTTTT.

The chain combines TRBV28 with TRBJ1-2; 8 bases agree with TRBD1. The V segment lost 4 bases and the J segment 7 bases; nucleotides outside the gene matches: 8. The length of the CDR3 is 14 residues. Germline loops: CDR1 MDHEN, CDR2 SYDVKM. The CDR3 coding sequence is TGTGCCAGCAGTTGGGGGCAGGGGGCAGTTGGCTACACCTTC. Translated, it gives CASSWGQGAVGYTF.

The chain employs TRBV2 and TRBJ1-5; no clear D gene. This CDR3 is built from 14 residues. CDR1 and CDR2 from the germline V gene are SNHLY and FYNNEI. Trimming took 4 bases from V and 4 from J, leaving 11 bases between them. The CDR3 bases are TGTGCCAGCAGTGCCCCACGGGTTAATCAGCCCCAGCATTTT. Translation gives CASSAPRVNQPQHF.

This chain joins TRBV18 and TRBJ2-7, with 8 positions matching TRBD1. J was trimmed by 3 bases and V by 1 base; bases with no gene match: 5. The CDR3 runs 15 residues. Per germline, CDR1 KGHSH and CDR2 LQKENI. The CDR3 nucleotides read TGTGCCAGCTCACCACTCCGGACAGGGTTCTACGAGCAGTACTTC. Translated, it gives CASSPLRTGFYEQYF.

For the CDR3, the DNA is TGTGCCAGCAGCCCGGACAGGAGAGCCTATGGCTACACCTTC. The encoded protein is CASSPDRRAYGYTF. The rearrangement links TRBV5-5 to TRBJ1-2; 7 bases are a match to TRBD1. Germline values: CDR1 SGHKS, CDR2 YYEKEE (reference sequence). Germline trimming cut 4 bases from V and 4 bases from J; bases unmatched to any gene: 7. There are 14 residues in the CDR3.

V gene TRBV19 combines with J gene TRBJ2-6; D is possibly TRBD1 (7 bases). Trimming took 10 bases from V and 2 from J, leaving 12 bases between them. Germline assignment: CDR1 LNHDA and CDR2 SQIVND (reference sequence). This CDR3 has 14 amino acids. CDR3 bases: TGTGCCACAGGGGGGAGGACTGGGGCCAACGTCCTGACTTTC. Translating gives CATGGRTGANVLTF.

This clone was found once. The V gene is TRBV7-2, the J gene TRBJ2-3, with a weak D call TRBD1 (6 bases). The CDR3 has 15 residues. V lost 0 bases and J 3 bases, leaving 10 bases between the germline ends. Looked up from germline, CDR1 is SGHTA and CDR2 is FQGNSA. The CDR3 sequence is CASSLAFTGTDTQYF. CDR3 coding DNA: TGTGCCAGCAGCTTAGCGTTTACAGGGACAGATACGCAGTATTTT.